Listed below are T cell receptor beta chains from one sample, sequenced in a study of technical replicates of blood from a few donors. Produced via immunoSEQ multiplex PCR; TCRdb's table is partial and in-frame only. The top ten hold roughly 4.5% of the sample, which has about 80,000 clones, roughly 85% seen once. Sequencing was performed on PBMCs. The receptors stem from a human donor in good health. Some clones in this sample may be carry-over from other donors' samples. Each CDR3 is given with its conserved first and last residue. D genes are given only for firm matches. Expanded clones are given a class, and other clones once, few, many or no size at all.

cdr3_aa: CASSLRGSGEQFF; cdr3_nt: TGTGCCAGCAGCTTACGGGGGTCCGGTGAGCAGTTCTTC; v_call: TRBV11-3; j_call: TRBJ2-1; clone_size: .; d_call: .
cdr3_aa: CASSLTGRDEQYF; cdr3_nt: TGCGCCAGCAGCTTGACGGGAAGGGACGAGCAGTACTTC; v_call: TRBV5-1; j_call: TRBJ2-7; clone_size: .; d_call: .
cdr3_aa: CASSPRTGGYTGELFF; cdr3_nt: TGTGCCAGCAGTCCACGGACAGGCGGCTACACCGGGGAGCTGTTTTTT; v_call: TRBV27; j_call: TRBJ2-2; clone_size: few; d_call: TRBD1
cdr3_aa: CASSYLGQGWETQYF; cdr3_nt: TGTGCCAGCAGTTACCTGGGACAGGGCTGGGAGACCCAGTACTTC; v_call: TRBV6-5; j_call: TRBJ2-5; clone_size: .; d_call: TRBD1
cdr3_aa: CASSQLPGTENNEQFF; cdr3_nt: TGCGCCAGCAGCCAACTCCCCGGGACTGAGAACAATGAGCAGTTCTTC; v_call: TRBV4-1; j_call: TRBJ2-1; clone_size: .; d_call: .
cdr3_aa: CASSQSPTAGAAGNTIYF; cdr3_nt: TGCGCCAGCAGCCAAAGTCCGACAGCGGGGGCGGCTGGAAACACCATATATTTT; v_call: TRBV4-3; j_call: TRBJ1-3; clone_size: .; d_call: .
cdr3_aa: CASSHRGVEGYTF; cdr3_nt: TGTGCCAGCAGTCACAGGGGAGTGGAGGGCTACACCTTC; v_call: TRBV6-1; j_call: TRBJ1-2; clone_size: once; d_call: TRBD1
cdr3_aa: CASSFLPGLANGELFF; cdr3_nt: TGTGCCAGCAGCTTTTTACCGGGACTAGCCAACGGGGAGCTGTTTTTT; v_call: TRBV7-6; j_call: TRBJ2-2; clone_size: .; d_call: TRBD2
cdr3_aa: CASSLQGNTEAFF; cdr3_nt: TGTGCCAGCAGTCTACAGGGGAACACTGAAGCTTTCTTT; v_call: TRBV2; j_call: TRBJ1-1; clone_size: .; d_call: .
cdr3_aa: CASSLGAANTEAFF; cdr3_nt: TGTGCCAGCAGCTTAGGCGCCGCGAACACTGAAGCTTTCTTT; v_call: TRBV7-6; j_call: TRBJ1-1; clone_size: .; d_call: .
cdr3_aa: CASSLSREQYF; cdr3_nt: TGTGCCAGCAGTCTTAGTCGCGAGCAGTACTTC; v_call: TRBV6-5; j_call: TRBJ2-7; clone_size: .; d_call: .
cdr3_aa: CATSRGGGDIQYF; cdr3_nt: TGTGCCACCAGCAGAGGGGGGGGAGACATTCAGTACTTC; v_call: TRBV15; j_call: TRBJ2-4; clone_size: .; d_call: TRBD2
cdr3_aa: CASSLVGSTDTQYF; cdr3_nt: TGTGCCAGCAGCTTAGTTGGCAGCACAGATACGCAGTATTTT; v_call: TRBV7-3; j_call: TRBJ2-3; clone_size: .; d_call: .
cdr3_aa: CASSVGTSRYNEQFF; cdr3_nt: TGTGCCAGTAGTGTAGGGACTAGCCGTTACAATGAGCAGTTCTTC; v_call: TRBV19; j_call: TRBJ2-1; clone_size: .; d_call: TRBD2
cdr3_aa: CASSQALDRGGYGYTF; cdr3_nt: TGTGCCAGCAGCCAAGCCCTGGACAGGGGTGGCTATGGCTACACCTTC; v_call: TRBV4-2; j_call: TRBJ1-2; clone_size: .; d_call: TRBD1
cdr3_aa: CASSPGSSSRGMNTEAFF; cdr3_nt: TGTGCCAGCTCACCGGGGTCGTCTAGCAGGGGTATGAACACTGAAGCTTTCTTT; v_call: TRBV18; j_call: TRBJ1-1; clone_size: .; d_call: .
cdr3_aa: CASSVVSGTEAFF; cdr3_nt: TGTGCCAGCAGCGTAGTTTCGGGTACTGAAGCTTTCTTT; v_call: TRBV9; j_call: TRBJ1-1; clone_size: .; d_call: .
cdr3_aa: CASSDPSGGIYEQYF; cdr3_nt: TGTGCCAGCAGTGACCCTAGCGGGGGCATCTACGAGCAGTACTTC; v_call: TRBV6-4; j_call: TRBJ2-7; clone_size: .; d_call: TRBD2
cdr3_aa: CASSFLGTSGNHEQFF; cdr3_nt: TGTGCCAGCAGCTTCCTTGGGACTAGCGGGAATCATGAGCAGTTCTTC; v_call: TRBV7-2; j_call: TRBJ2-1; clone_size: .; d_call: TRBD2
cdr3_aa: CASSLAWTGTQPQHF; cdr3_nt: TGTGCCAGCAGCTTAGCTTGGACAGGGACTCAGCCCCAGCATTTT; v_call: TRBV7-2; j_call: TRBJ1-5; clone_size: .; d_call: TRBD1
cdr3_aa: CASSLLSQETQYF; cdr3_nt: TGTGCCAGCAGCTTACTCAGCCAAGAGACCCAGTACTTC; v_call: TRBV7-8; j_call: TRBJ2-5; clone_size: .; d_call: .
cdr3_aa: CASSFSGLSTDTQYF; cdr3_nt: TGCGCCAGCAGCTTTTCAGGTCTGAGCACAGATACGCAGTATTTT; v_call: TRBV5-1; j_call: TRBJ2-3; clone_size: once; d_call: .
cdr3_aa: CSVTPTGTSGRSEYF; cdr3_nt: TGCAGCGTCACCCCGACCGGGACTAGCGGGAGGAGTGAGTACTTC; v_call: TRBV29-1; j_call: TRBJ2-7; clone_size: .; d_call: TRBD2
cdr3_aa: CASSYTLAYEQYF; cdr3_nt: TGTGCCAGTAGCTATACTCTAGCGTACGAGCAGTACTTC; v_call: TRBV19; j_call: TRBJ2-7; clone_size: .; d_call: .
cdr3_aa: CASSLSSGVFSYNEQFF; cdr3_nt: TGTGCCAGCAGCTTATCCAGCGGGGTTTTCTCCTACAATGAGCAGTTCTTC; v_call: TRBV5-6; j_call: TRBJ2-1; clone_size: .; d_call: TRBD2
cdr3_aa: CASSLNLGELFF; cdr3_nt: TGTGCCAGCAGCTTAAATCTCGGGGAGCTGTTTTTT; v_call: TRBV7-3; j_call: TRBJ2-2; clone_size: .; d_call: .
cdr3_aa: CASSLVLAGGREQFF; cdr3_nt: TGTGCCAGCAGCTTAGTACTAGCGGGGGGGCGAGAGCAGTTCTTC; v_call: TRBV7-8; j_call: TRBJ2-1; clone_size: .; d_call: TRBD2
cdr3_aa: CASSSLAGQGTYEQYF; cdr3_nt: TGTGCCAGCAGCTCCTTGGCGGGACAGGGAACCTACGAGCAGTACTTC; v_call: TRBV13; j_call: TRBJ2-7; clone_size: many; d_call: TRBD1
cdr3_aa: CASSLRQGNQPQHF; cdr3_nt: TGTGCCAGCAGTTTGAGGCAGGGGAACCAGCCCCAGCATTTT; v_call: TRBV27; j_call: TRBJ1-5; clone_size: .; d_call: .
cdr3_aa: CASGTGQTYEQYF; cdr3_nt: TGTGCCAGTGGGACAGGGCAGACCTACGAGCAGTACTTC; v_call: TRBV18; j_call: TRBJ2-7; clone_size: .; d_call: TRBD1
cdr3_aa: CASSSRGIGYGYTF; cdr3_nt: TGTGCCAGCAGCTCCAGGGGGATCGGCTATGGCTACACCTTC; v_call: TRBV5-6; j_call: TRBJ1-2; clone_size: .; d_call: TRBD1
cdr3_aa: CASREGQAGGQPQHF; cdr3_nt: TGTGCCAGCAGGGAAGGACAGGCGGGCGGTCAGCCCCAGCATTTT; v_call: TRBV6-4; j_call: TRBJ1-5; clone_size: .; d_call: TRBD1
cdr3_aa: CASSSRSGGLDEQFF; cdr3_nt: TGTGCCAGCAGCTCCCGGAGCGGGGGGTTAGATGAGCAGTTCTTC; v_call: TRBV7-2; j_call: TRBJ2-1; clone_size: .; d_call: TRBD2
cdr3_aa: CASSPRGRGGLETQYF; cdr3_nt: TGCGCCAGCAGCCCCAGAGGGCGGGGGGGCCTGGAGACCCAGTACTTC; v_call: TRBV5-1; j_call: TRBJ2-5; clone_size: .; d_call: TRBD2
cdr3_aa: CASSFLTSGQTYEQYF; cdr3_nt: TGCGCCAGCAGCTTCCTAACTAGCGGCCAAACCTACGAGCAGTACTTC; v_call: TRBV5-1; j_call: TRBJ2-7; clone_size: .; d_call: TRBD2
cdr3_aa: CASSSRDPRGYGYTF; cdr3_nt: TGCGCCAGCAGCTCCCGGGACCCGCGGGGCTATGGCTACACCTTC; v_call: TRBV4-3; j_call: TRBJ1-2; clone_size: .; d_call: .
cdr3_aa: CASSVAPTGTGVRNTEAFF; cdr3_nt: TGTGCCAGCAGCGTAGCCCCCACCGGGACAGGGGTTCGGAATACTGAAGCTTTCTTT; v_call: TRBV9; j_call: TRBJ1-1; clone_size: .; d_call: TRBD1
cdr3_aa: CASSLSGNQPQHF; cdr3_nt: TGTGCCAGCAGCTTATCAGGTAATCAGCCCCAGCATTTT; v_call: TRBV7-9; j_call: TRBJ1-5; clone_size: .; d_call: .
cdr3_aa: CASSRLDYEQYF; cdr3_nt: TGTGCCAGCTCACGGCTAGACTACGAGCAGTACTTC; v_call: TRBV18; j_call: TRBJ2-7; clone_size: .; d_call: .
cdr3_aa: CASSEWLQVSSGANVLTF; cdr3_nt: TGTGCCAGCAGTGAGTGGTTACAGGTGTCATCTGGGGCCAACGTCCTGACTTTC; v_call: TRBV6-1; j_call: TRBJ2-6; clone_size: .; d_call: .
cdr3_aa: CASSQDNPVSSYNEQFF; cdr3_nt: TGCGCCAGCAGCCAAGACAATCCCGTCAGCTCCTACAATGAGCAGTTCTTC; v_call: TRBV4-3; j_call: TRBJ2-1; clone_size: few; d_call: .
cdr3_aa: CSVVLPGDYGYTF; cdr3_nt: TGCAGCGTTGTTCTGCCAGGGGACTATGGCTACACCTTC; v_call: TRBV29-1; j_call: TRBJ1-2; clone_size: .; d_call: .
cdr3_aa: CASGAGGAVNEQFF; cdr3_nt: TGCGCCAGCGGAGCGGGAGGGGCGGTCAATGAGCAGTTCTTC; v_call: TRBV5-1; j_call: TRBJ2-1; clone_size: .; d_call: TRBD2
cdr3_aa: CASSLGGVSYEQYF; cdr3_nt: TGTGCCAGCAGCTTAGGGGGAGTCTCCTACGAGCAGTACTTC; v_call: TRBV7-2; j_call: TRBJ2-7; clone_size: .; d_call: .
cdr3_aa: CASSLFIGRQETQYF; cdr3_nt: TGTGCCAGCAGCTTATTTATCGGGAGGCAAGAGACCCAGTACTTC; v_call: TRBV7-3; j_call: TRBJ2-5; clone_size: .; d_call: TRBD2
cdr3_aa: CASSNSGSNQETQYF; cdr3_nt: TGCGCCAGCAGCAATAGCGGGAGTAACCAAGAGACCCAGTACTTC; v_call: TRBV5-1; j_call: TRBJ2-5; clone_size: .; d_call: TRBD2
cdr3_aa: CASSELASEETQYF; cdr3_nt: TGCGCCAGCAGTGAGTTGGCCTCCGAAGAGACCCAGTACTTC; v_call: TRBV10-1; j_call: TRBJ2-5; clone_size: .; d_call: .
cdr3_aa: CASSYSVRQETQYF; cdr3_nt: TGTGCCAGCAGTTACTCAGTCAGGCAAGAGACCCAGTACTTC; v_call: TRBV6-5; j_call: TRBJ2-5; clone_size: .; d_call: .
cdr3_aa: CASSQGLAGTARSYEQYF; cdr3_nt: TGCGCCAGCAGCCAAGGACTAGCGGGAACGGCTAGATCCTACGAGCAGTACTTC; v_call: TRBV4-3; j_call: TRBJ2-7; clone_size: .; d_call: TRBD2